This TCR beta chain was retrieved from a study of blood T cell repertoires in COVID-19. CDR3 length equals 12 residues. Trimming took 8 bases from V and 9 from J; bases not matched to a gene: 13. Germline loops: CDR1 SQVTM, CDR2 ANQGSEA. Using immunoSEQ multiplex PCR, the repertoire was profiled, and TCRdb retains in-frame clones only, with some absent. The sample has 70,000 to 80,000 clones, about 81% seen once. The sample consisted of peripheral blood. The source of this sequence is a woman over 75 with acute or convalescent COVID-19. The chain is built from TRBV29-1 and TRBJ2-7, with 7 nucleotides matching TRBD2. The CDR3 loop is CSQLVAGGRQYF. CDR3 DNA: TGCAGCCAGCTAGTAGCGGGTGGGCGGCAGTACTTC.